The T cell receptor beta chain described here comes from a study of blood T cells in healthy people across ages. Study-level findings and limits: Diversity estimates from one million T cells were considered underestimates. There was no known CMV status for donors, so expanded clonotype changes were possibly confounded. Age brought a roughly linear fall in TCR beta diversity measured per million T cells.

About this clonotype itself: What it binds is not known.

Together with a sample-barcoded 5' primer, a J-beta primer mix was included in a second PCR lasting roughly 7 to 11 cycles. TCRdb used MiXCR to reprocess the 5' RACE reads, holding one entry per CDR3 protein. The sample includes 650,000 to 900,000 distinct CDR3 sequences, about 59% seen only once; the top ten take 28%. This CDR3 is built from 15 residues. The V end was cut by 0 bases, the J end by 6 bases, with 13 bases between. CDR1 is MNHEY, CDR2 SVGEGT, per germline. The rearrangement links TRBV6-2 or TRBV6-3 to TRBJ2-3; no clear D gene. Sequencing was done on a sample of blood. The sequence came from a man aged 25 to 40 in good health. The CDR3 loop is CASSYSAQNPDTQYF. As DNA, the CDR3 is TGTGCCAGCAGTTACTCGGCACAAAACCCCGATACGCAGTATTTT.